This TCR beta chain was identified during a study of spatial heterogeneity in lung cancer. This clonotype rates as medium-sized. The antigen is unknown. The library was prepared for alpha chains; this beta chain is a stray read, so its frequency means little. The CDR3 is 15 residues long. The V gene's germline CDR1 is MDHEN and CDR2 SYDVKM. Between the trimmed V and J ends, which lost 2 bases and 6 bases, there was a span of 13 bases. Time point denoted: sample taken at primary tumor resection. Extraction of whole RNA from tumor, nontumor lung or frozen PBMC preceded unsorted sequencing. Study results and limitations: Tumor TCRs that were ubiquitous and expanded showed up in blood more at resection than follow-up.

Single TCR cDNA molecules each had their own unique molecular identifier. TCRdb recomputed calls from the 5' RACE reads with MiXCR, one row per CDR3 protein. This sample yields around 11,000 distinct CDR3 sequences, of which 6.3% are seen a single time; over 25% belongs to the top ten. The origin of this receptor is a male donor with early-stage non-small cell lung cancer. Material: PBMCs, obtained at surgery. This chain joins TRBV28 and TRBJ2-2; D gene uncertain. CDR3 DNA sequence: TGTGCCAGCAGTTTACCCCCAGGAGCCCCCGGGGAGCTGTTTTTT. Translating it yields CASSLPPGAPGELFF.